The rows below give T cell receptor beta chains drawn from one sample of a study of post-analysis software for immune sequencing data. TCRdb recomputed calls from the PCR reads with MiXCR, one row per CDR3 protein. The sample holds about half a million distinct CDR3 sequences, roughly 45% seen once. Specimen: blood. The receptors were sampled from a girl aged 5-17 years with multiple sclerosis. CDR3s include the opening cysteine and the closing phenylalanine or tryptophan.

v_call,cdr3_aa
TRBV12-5,CASGTTGQGYGYTF
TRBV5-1,CASSCAPNQETQYF
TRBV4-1,CASSQERGALSGYTF
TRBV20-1,CSARVEDRGFPVEQFF
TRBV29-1,CSVKRLAYEQFF
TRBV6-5,CATIRGPSSYNEQFF
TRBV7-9,CASSSNRGMDTEAFF
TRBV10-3,CASSLGVTGVGTEAFF
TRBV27,CASRPKQGPRAQPQHF
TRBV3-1,CASSQDYGTDTQYF
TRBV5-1,CASSLQPGQVNGYTF
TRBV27,CASRTGGNYGYTF
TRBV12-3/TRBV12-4,CADSLGTGTDTQYF
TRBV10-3,CAIRKGGPASDTQYF
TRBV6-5,CASSTGSGNSPLHF
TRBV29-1,CSVVGKSYAGELFF
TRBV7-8,CASSLARGGLAKNIQYF
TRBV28,CASRGTGIQYF
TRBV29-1,CSVEGEAGGYEQYF
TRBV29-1,CSVEFPDSIQETQYF
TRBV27,CASSFFAGTGVTEAFF
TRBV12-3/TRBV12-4,CASRYSGRASNEQYF
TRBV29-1,CSVMGGAVYEQYF
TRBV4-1,CASSPRGRGARGDTQYF
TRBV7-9,CASRARDGNEKLFF
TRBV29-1,CSVLGRNTEAFF
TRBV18,CASSPVRDSNEKLFF
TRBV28,CASSTVYQETQYF
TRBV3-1,CASSQDRTSGRTQYF
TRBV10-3,CAISENRLNNEQFF
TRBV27,CASSLIAAHRANEQFF
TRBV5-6,CASSLEGGWSYNEQFF
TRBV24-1,CATSENAKSAEAFF
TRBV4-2,CASSQEGRSTDTQYF
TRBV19,CASSSTPRNTEAFF
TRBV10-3,CAISEGLAGVQGYNEQFF
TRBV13,CASSPATRTGYNEQFF
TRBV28,CASSSDLYRDPTDTQYF